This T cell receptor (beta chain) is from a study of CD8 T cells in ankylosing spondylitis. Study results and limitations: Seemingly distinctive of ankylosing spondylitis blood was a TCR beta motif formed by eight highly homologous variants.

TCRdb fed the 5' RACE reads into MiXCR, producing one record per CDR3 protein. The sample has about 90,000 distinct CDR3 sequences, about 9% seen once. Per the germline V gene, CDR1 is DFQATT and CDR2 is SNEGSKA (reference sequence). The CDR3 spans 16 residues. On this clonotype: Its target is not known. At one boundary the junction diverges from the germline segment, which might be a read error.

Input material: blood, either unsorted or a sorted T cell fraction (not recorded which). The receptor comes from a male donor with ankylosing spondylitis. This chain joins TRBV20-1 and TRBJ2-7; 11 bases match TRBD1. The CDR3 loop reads CCARDETGQGAGEQYF. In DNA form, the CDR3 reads TGCTGTGCTAGAGATGAGACCGGACAGGGGGCTGGAGAGCAGTACTTC.